This entry lists 26 T cell receptor beta chains sequenced from one sample in a study of blood T cells in healthy people across ages. A J-beta primer mix and a sample-barcoded 5' primer were used in a second PCR of roughly 7 to 12 cycles. In TCRdb, the 5' RACE reads were re-called with MiXCR into one record per CDR3 protein. The table has approximately 880,000 distinct CDR3 sequences, 48% seen once. Sequencing used blood. The receptors derive from a man aged 30 to 39 in good health.

J is TRBJ1-1 and V is TRBV7-9; D gene ambiguous. The germline gives CDR1 SEHNR, CDR2 FQNEAQ (reference sequence). The CDR3 loop spans 14 amino acids. V shed 8 bases and J shed 3 bases, with 16 bases lying between them. CDR3 DNA: TGTGCCAGCCGCGGCCCGGGGTCTCACACTGAAGCTTTCTTT. Translating it yields CASRGPGSHTEAFF.

The CDR3 is CASSQRLSFSYNEQFF. In DNA, the CDR3 is TGCGCCAGCAGCCAAAGGCTCAGCTTCTCCTACAATGAGCAGTTCTTC. The gene calls are TRBV4-1 and TRBJ2-1; D is ambiguous. Deletions cut 2 bases from V and 0 bases from J, with 11 bases between. Per the germline V gene, CDR1 is MGHRA and CDR2 is YSYEKL. The CDR3 covers 16 residues.

J is TRBJ2-1 and V is TRBV27, with TRBD2 matching over 16 bases. The CDR3 is 17 amino acids. With V trimmed by 2 bases and J by 4 bases, 2 bases remained unmatched. Germline V gene data show CDR1 as MNHEY and CDR2 as SMNVEV (reference sequence). CDR3 sequence reads: CASSLGTSGGAYNEQFF. In DNA, the CDR3 is TGTGCCAGCAGTTTAGGGACTAGCGGGGGGGCGTACAATGAGCAGTTCTTC.

This chain uses TRBV7-9 with TRBJ1-5, with D possibly matching TRBD1 (5 bases). The CDR3 extends over 15 amino acids. From germline, CDR1 is SEHNR and CDR2 FQNEAQ (reference sequence). V was pared by 1 base and J by 4 bases, with 11 bases between. CDR3 sequence: CASSLDGADNQPQHF. DNA for the CDR3: TGTGCCAGCAGCTTAGACGGGGCAGATAATCAGCCCCAGCATTTT.

The gene calls are TRBV7-2 and TRBJ2-5; D gene uncertain. V was trimmed by 0 bases and J by 10 bases, leaving 12 bases between them. The length of the CDR3 is 13 residues. The germline CDR1 and CDR2 sequences are SGHTA and FQGNSA. This chain's CDR3 is CASSLAADRVQYF. CDR3 sequence (DNA): TGTGCCAGCAGCTTAGCCGCCGATCGAGTCCAGTACTTC.

A remark on this clonotype: With a much larger clone just one base away, this may be a read error. The rearrangement links TRBV5-6 to TRBJ2-3, with D possibly matching TRBD2 (6 bases). The germline CDR1 and CDR2 sequences are SGHDT and YYEEEE. Trimming stripped 6 bases from V and 3 bases from J, with 14 bases between. The CDR3 runs 14 residues. The CDR3 DNA reads TGTGCCAGCAAGTCTGTCCGGGGGACAGATACGCAGTATTTT. It encodes CASKSVRGTDTQYF.

The chain links TRBV24-1 to TRBJ2-2; D gene uncertain. Germline CDR1 KGHDR, CDR2 SFDVKD. This CDR3 has 14 residues. The V gene lost 3 bases and the J gene lost 3 bases, with 7 bases spanning the gap. The CDR3 here is CATSDGSHTGELFF. DNA of the CDR3: TGTGCCACCAGTGATGGATCCCACACCGGGGAGCTGTTTTTT.

The table lists this clonotype with a few counts. This rearrangement joins TRBV27 to TRBJ2-1, with 10 positions matching TRBD2. The CDR3 sequence is 16 residues long. After removal of 1 base from V and 6 bases from J, the junction contained 6 bases not matched to a gene. Germline values: CDR1 MNHEY, CDR2 SMNVEV (reference sequence). DNA of the CDR3: TGTGCCAGCAGTTTATTCGGGACTAGCGCCCTCAATGAGCAGTTCTTC. Translated: CASSLFGTSALNEQFF.

The rearrangement joins TRBV5-4 to TRBJ1-2, with TRBD1 matching 8 bases. The CDR3 consists of 17 residues. Germline loops: CDR1 SGHNT, CDR2 YYREEE (reference sequence). Trimming removed 0 bases from V and 4 bases from J; junction bases left unmatched: 11. CDR3 in DNA: TGTGCCAGCAGCTTGGAGGGAGAACAGGGGGTCATCTATGGCTACACCTTC. Encoded protein: CASSLEGEQGVIYGYTF.

This chain connects TRBV7-2 to TRBJ2-5; D is ambiguous. The CDR3 sequence is 16 residues long. Trimming removed 0 bases at V and 0 bases at J, with 11 bases between. Germline V gene lookup returns CDR1 SGHTA and CDR2 FQGNSA. CDR3: CASSLAFSPYQETQYF. For the CDR3, the DNA is TGTGCCAGCAGCTTAGCGTTTTCCCCGTACCAAGAGACCCAGTACTTC.

The V and J genes are TRBV24-1 and TRBJ2-3; 7 bases agree with TRBD2. The CDR3 totals 14 residues. The trim removed 6 bases at V and 6 bases at J, leaving 8 bases unmatched. Germline assignment: CDR1 KGHDR and CDR2 SFDVKD. The CDR3 coding sequence is TGTGCCACCAGTCCGCTAGCGGACCGTGATACGCAGTATTTT. Encoded protein: CATSPLADRDTQYF.

The sample holds one count of this clonotype. The chain combines TRBV20-1 with TRBJ2-1; 8 bases are shared with TRBD2. V shed 0 bases and J 5 bases; nucleotides not matched to a gene: 12. This CDR3 region has 17 residues. Per germline, CDR1 DFQATT and CDR2 SNEGSKA (reference sequence). The CDR3 DNA reads as TGCAGTGCTAGAGATCCGGGGGGGCCGGTTAGAAACAATGAGCAGTTCTTC. Its translation is CSARDPGGPVRNNEQFF.

The chain carries TRBV7-3 and TRBJ1-2, with TRBD1 identical over 9 bases. CDR1 and CDR2 (germline): SGHTA, FQGTGA. The trim removed 8 bases at V and 8 bases at J, leaving 9 bases unmatched. CDR3 size: 13 residues. CDR3 amino acids: CASSDRGQEGYTF. The CDR3 DNA is TGTGCCAGCTCGGACAGGGGACAAGAAGGCTACACCTTC. Combining the CDR3 with reference TRBV7-3 and TRBJ1-2 gives the whole variable domain GAGVSQTPSNKVTEKGKYVELRCDPISGHTALYWYRQSLGQGPEFLIYFQGTGAADDSGLPNDRFFAVRPEGSVSTLKIQRTERGDSAVYLCASSDRGQEGYTFGSGTRLTVV.

This clonotype has more than one count but fewer than ten. The chain is built from TRBV6-5 and TRBJ1-6; TRBD1 is a possible D gene (5 bases). The length of the CDR3 is 13 residues. Germline values: CDR1 MNHEY, CDR2 SVGAGI. The ends were cut back, 5 bases at V and 8 bases at J, with 10 bases in the middle. The CDR3 DNA is TGTGCCAGCAGTGACGGGGGGTATTCACCCCTCCACTTT. It codes for CASSDGGYSPLHF.

This clonotype was seen a handful of times. The chain joins TRBV4-1 to TRBJ1-5, with 7 bases matching TRBD1. CDR3 size: 15 residues. Germline V gene sequence: CDR1 MGHRA, CDR2 YSYEKL. Unmatched junction bases numbered 6, after V lost 0 bases and J lost 7 bases. The CDR3 DNA sequence: TGCGCCAGCAGCCAAGATATAACAGGGGTGCAGCCCCAGCATTTT. This codes for CASSQDITGVQPQHF.

This rearrangement joins TRBV14 to TRBJ2-1, with D perhaps being TRBD1 or TRBD2 (5 bases each). V was pared by 0 bases and J by 5 bases, with 14 bases between. Germline CDR1 reads SGHDN; CDR2 reads FVKESK. CDR3 length: 16 amino acids. CDR3 sequence: CASSQDEGIGHNEQFF. The CDR3 nucleotides read TGTGCCAGCAGCCAAGACGAGGGGATCGGCCACAATGAGCAGTTCTTC.

This chain links TRBV20-1 with TRBJ1-6; D unclear. CDR1 is DFQATT and CDR2 is SNEGSKA in the germline V gene (reference sequence). The CDR3 contains 12 residues. CDR3 sequence (DNA): TGCAGCGTTAGAGGCCGGAATTCACCCCTCCACTTT. Its translation: CSVRGRNSPLHF.

This sequence joins TRBV2 and TRBJ2-2, with 9 bases identical to TRBD2. Germline values: CDR1 SNHLY, CDR2 FYNNEI. Trimming cost V 7 bases and J 3 bases; bases outside gene matches: 3. This CDR3 comprises 14 residues. As DNA, the CDR3 is TGTGCCAGCATCTCTAGCGGGGACACCGGGGAGCTGTTTTTT. This sequence encodes CASISSGDTGELFF.

The chain has TRBV29-1 and TRBJ1-2; D remains ambiguous. The germline V gene encodes CDR1 SQVTM and CDR2 ANQGSEA. V shed 1 base and J shed 0 bases, with 6 bases lying between them. This CDR3 is 13 amino acids long. CDR3 DNA sequence: TGCAGCGTTGAAGGGGCACCTAACTATGGCTACACCTTC. Protein: CSVEGAPNYGYTF.

Many counts were recorded for this clonotype. The chain has TRBV7-8 and TRBJ2-7; 10 positions match TRBD2. The CDR3 is 18 amino acids. V was clipped by 2 bases and J by 0 bases; unmatched bases: 10. Germline V lookup: CDR1 SGHVS, CDR2 FQNEAQ. The chain's CDR3 is CASSLLSSGGASSYEQYF. CDR3 DNA sequence: TGTGCCAGCAGCTTACTATCTAGCGGGGGCGCGAGCTCCTACGAGCAGTACTTC. Drawing the rest from reference TRBV7-8 and TRBJ2-7, the complete variable domain is GAGVSQSPRYKVAKRGQDVALRCDPISGHVSLFWYQQALGQGPEFLTYFQNEAQLDKSGLPSDRFFAERPEGSVSTLKIQRTQQEDSAVYLCASSLLSSGGASSYEQYFGPGTRLTVT.

This clonotype was seen more than once but under ten times. The chain uses TRBV2 and TRBJ1-4, with D hard to call. Germline CDR1 is SNHLY and CDR2 is FYNNEI. CDR3 length: 14 amino acids. Trimming took 4 bases from V and 7 from J, leaving 13 bases between them. The CDR3: CASSVQGYGEKLFF. CDR3 DNA sequence: TGTGCCAGCAGTGTACAAGGGTACGGTGAAAAACTGTTTTTT.

This clonotype was found a few times. The CDR3 protein is CASSDPRGLNEQFF. CDR3 DNA: TGTGCCAGCAGCGATCCCAGGGGGCTAAATGAGCAGTTCTTC. The J gene is TRBJ2-1, the V gene TRBV7-2, with 8 bases matching TRBD1. CDR1 and CDR2 (germline): SGHTA, FQGNSA. Trimming removed 5 bases from V and 7 bases from J; junction bases left unmatched: 7. The CDR3 length is 14 residues.

This clonotype was seen many times. V and J are TRBV6-4 and TRBJ2-5, with 7 bases fitting TRBD1. The ends lost 6 bases at V and 2 bases at J; junction bases unmatched: 6. This CDR3 is 14 amino acids long. Per the germline V gene, CDR1 is MRHNA and CDR2 is SNTAGT. DNA of the CDR3: TGTGCCAGCAGCCAGACAGGGACGCAAGAGACCCAGTACTTC. As protein: CASSQTGTQETQYF.

The chain is built from TRBV18 and TRBJ2-1; D gene ambiguous. Germline-derived CDR1 and CDR2 are KGHSH and LQKENI. V was clipped by 6 bases and J by 4 bases, with 13 bases between them. The CDR3 runs to 14 residues. This chain's CDR3 is CASSQNSQYNEQFF. The CDR3 DNA sequence: TGTGCCAGCTCGCAAAACTCTCAGTACAATGAGCAGTTCTTC.

The chain recombines TRBV6-5 with TRBJ2-7, with D uncertain. CDR3 length: 17 residues. CDR1 and CDR2 (germline): MNHEY, SVGAGI. Trimming stripped 0 bases from V and 3 bases from J, with 18 bases between. The CDR3 bases are TGTGCCAGCAGTTACTCGATTTGGCCGACCTCCTACTACGAGCAGTACTTC. It codes for CASSYSIWPTSYYEQYF.

This clonotype was counted a few times. The chain combines TRBV5-1 with TRBJ2-1; the D gene is possibly TRBD1 (7 bases). V was trimmed by 2 bases and J by 1 base, leaving 10 bases between them. CDR3 length: 15 amino acids. Germline V gene data show CDR1 as SGHRS and CDR2 as YFSETQ. The CDR3 DNA is TGCGCCAGCAGCTTTCAGGGGGGTTCCTACAATGAGCAGTTCTTC. Translated: CASSFQGGSYNEQFF.